The subject of this entry is one T cell receptor (beta chain). Only in-frame clones appear in the TCRdb table, and some are missing; sequencing was by immunoSEQ multiplex PCR. The sample yields around 160,000 clones, approximately 78% seen once. The record originates from a study of blood T cell repertoires in COVID-19. About the study: Donors in the United States, Italy and Spain gave samples during acute or convalescent COVID-19. Nucleic acid was either cDNA or gDNA, and it came from T cells, B-cell-depleted T cells, or PBMCs.

This TCR came from a human donor with acute or convalescent COVID-19. The donor label of this sample is uncertain. Sequenced material: peripheral blood.

The CDR3 nucleotides read TGTGCCAGCCGTCCAGAACCCGCCGGAGGGACCCAGTACTTC. Encoded protein: CASRPEPAGGTQYF. V usage is TRBV7-2 and J usage is TRBJ2-5, with a tentative D call TRBD2 (5 bases). The CDR3 is 14 residues long. V shed 8 bases and J shed 7 bases, with 20 bases lying between them. Looked up from germline, CDR1 is SGHTA and CDR2 is FQGNSA.